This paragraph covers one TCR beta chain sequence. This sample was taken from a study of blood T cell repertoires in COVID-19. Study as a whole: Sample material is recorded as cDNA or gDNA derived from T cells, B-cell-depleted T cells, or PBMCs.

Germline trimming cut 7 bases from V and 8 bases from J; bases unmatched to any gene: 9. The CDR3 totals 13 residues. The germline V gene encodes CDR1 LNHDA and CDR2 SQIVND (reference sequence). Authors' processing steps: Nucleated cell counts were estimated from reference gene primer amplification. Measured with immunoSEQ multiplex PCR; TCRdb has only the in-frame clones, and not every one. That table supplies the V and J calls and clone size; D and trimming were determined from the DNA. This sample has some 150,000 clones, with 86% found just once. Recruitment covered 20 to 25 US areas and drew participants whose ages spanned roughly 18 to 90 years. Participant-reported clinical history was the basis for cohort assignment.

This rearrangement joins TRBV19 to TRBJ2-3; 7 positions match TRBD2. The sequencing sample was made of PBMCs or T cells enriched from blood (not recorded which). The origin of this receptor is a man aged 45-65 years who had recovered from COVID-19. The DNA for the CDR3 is TGTGCCAGTACCCAGCGGGGAGAAGGTACGCAGTATTTT. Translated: CASTQRGEGTQYF.